A single sample is the source of the 31 T cell receptor beta chains below, sequenced in a study of STAT5B mutations in CD4+ large granular lymphocyte leukemia. The repertoire was sequenced with immunoSEQ multiplex PCR; TCRdb's copy has only in-frame clones and lacks some. This sample has over 2,000 clones, with around 86% found just once. The sequenced sample consisted of PBMCs. Every receptor here comes from a woman in her 70s with CD4+ T-cell large granular lymphocyte leukemia.

This rearrangement joins TRBV5-4 to TRBJ1-2; 9 nucleotides align to TRBD1. The CDR3 sequence is 16 residues long. Germline V gene data show CDR1 as SGHNT and CDR2 as YYREEE (reference sequence). The V and J ends lost 3 bases and 4 bases, in that order; junction bases with no gene match: 10. The CDR3 region is CASSSAGGQGGYGYTF. The CDR3 DNA reads as TGTGCCAGCAGCTCCGCAGGGGGACAGGGTGGCTATGGCTACACCTTC.

This chain's CDR3 is CASGRGNTEAFF. DNA for the CDR3: TGTGCCAGCGGACGGGGGAACACTGAAGCTTTCTTT. The chain links TRBV2 to TRBJ1-1; no clear D. Germline values: CDR1 SNHLY, CDR2 FYNNEI. CDR3 size: 12 residues. Trimming cost V 8 bases and J 1 base, with 8 bases left between them.

The J gene is TRBJ2-7, the V gene TRBV10-3, with TRBD1 as a possible D gene (5 bases). Trimming left V 5 bases short and J 1 base short, with 12 bases between. This CDR3 comprises 14 residues. Germline assignment: CDR1 ENHRY and CDR2 SYGVKD. The CDR3: CAISNLQGSYEQYF. CDR3 nucleotides: TGTGCCATCAGTAATCTCCAGGGTTCCTACGAGCAGTACTTC.

The chain links TRBV7-8 to TRBJ2-7, with D possibly being TRBD1 (6 bases). Trimming took off 6 bases at V and 1 base at J, with 13 bases between the two ends. The CDR3 contains 14 residues. Germline loops: CDR1 SGHVS, CDR2 FQNEAQ. The DNA for the CDR3 is TGTGCCAGCAGGCAAACAGGGTCGTCCTACGAGCAGTACTTC. It translates to CASRQTGSSYEQYF.

The chain joins TRBV29-1 to TRBJ1-4; 9 nucleotides agree with TRBD1. This CDR3 has 13 amino acids. Germline V lookup: CDR1 SQVTM, CDR2 ANQGSEA. Trimming removed 6 bases from V and 6 bases from J; junction bases left unmatched: 5. CDR3 nucleotide sequence: TGCAGCGTCCGGGACAGGGCGGATGAAAAACTGTTTTTT. Protein: CSVRDRADEKLFF.

The rearrangement joins TRBV5-5 to TRBJ2-7, with a weak D call TRBD2 (7 bases). The V end was cut by 1 base, the J end by 6 bases, with 8 bases between. Germline CDR1 is SGHKS and CDR2 is YYEKEE (reference sequence). The CDR3 consists of 12 residues. The CDR3, as DNA: TGTGCCAGCAGCTTGAGGGGGGGCGAGCAGTACTTC. Translated, it gives CASSLRGGEQYF.

The CDR3 DNA reads TGTGCCAGCAGTGGACAGAGAAACACTGAAGCTTTCTTT. Amino acids: CASSGQRNTEAFF. V usage is TRBV6-1 and J usage is TRBJ1-1; a possible D gene is TRBD1 (5 bases). Germline values: CDR1 MNHNS, CDR2 SASEGT. Trimming left V 4 bases short and J 2 bases short, with 8 bases between. The CDR3 covers 13 residues.

CDR3 protein: CASSSQGDTEAFF. The CDR3 DNA reads TGTGCCAGCAGCTCTCAGGGGGATACTGAAGCTTTCTTT. This chain links TRBV7-6 with TRBJ1-1; 7 nucleotides align to TRBD1. The germline gives CDR1 SGHVS, CDR2 FNYEAQ. Trimming at V came to 4 bases and at J to 5 bases, leaving 4 bases not matched to a gene. The CDR3 has 13 residues. The variable domain in full, completed from reference TRBV7-6 and TRBJ1-1, reads GAGVSQSPRYKVTKRGQDVALRCDPISGHVSLYWYRQALGQGPEFLTYFNYEAQQDKSGLPNDRFSAERPEGSISTLTIQRTEQRDSAMYRCASSSQGDTEAFFGQGTRLTVV.

The chain recombines TRBV5-1 with TRBJ2-5; D call uncertain. The V end lost 0 bases, the J end lost 0 bases, and 6 bases lay between the germline ends. Germline assignment: CDR1 SGHRS and CDR2 YFSETQ. There are 14 residues in the CDR3. The CDR3 DNA reads as TGCGCCAGCAGCTTGGGCGGAAACCAAGAGACCCAGTACTTC. Translation: CASSLGGNQETQYF.

The rearrangement joins TRBV6-1 to TRBJ2-7; D could derive from TRBD1 or TRBD2 (5 bases each). The CDR3 contains 14 residues. V lost 8 bases and J lost 0, with 14 bases in between. CDR1 is MNHNS, CDR2 SASEGT, per germline. The CDR3 here is CASRRDRDSYEQYF. The CDR3 bases are TGTGCCAGCCGCCGGGACCGAGACTCCTACGAGCAGTACTTC.

This sequence joins TRBV5-1 and TRBJ2-2; D ambiguous. V lost 0 bases and J 0 bases, leaving 18 bases between the germline ends. This CDR3 has 19 amino acids. Germline-derived CDR1 and CDR2 are SGHRS and YFSETQ. CDR3 sequence: CASSLAPSQTPTNTGELFF. Written as DNA, the CDR3 is TGCGCCAGCAGCTTGGCGCCCTCCCAAACCCCGACGAACACCGGGGAGCTGTTTTTT. The whole variable domain, remainder taken from reference TRBV5-1 and TRBJ2-2, is KAGVTQTPRYLIKTRGQQVTLSCSPISGHRSVSWYQQTPGQGLQFLFEYFSETQRNKGNFPGRFSGRQFSNSRSEMNVSTLELGDSALYLCASSLAPSQTPTNTGELFFGEGSRLTVL.

This chain uses TRBV5-4 with TRBJ2-1; 9 bases map to TRBD2. CDR1 SGHNT and CDR2 YYREEE come from the germline V gene (reference sequence). This CDR3 has 16 residues. V lost 0 bases and J lost 6; bases outside the gene matches: 7. Written as DNA, the CDR3 is TGTGCCAGCAGCTTGGCCGGCGGGGGGGCCGGCAATGAGCAGTTCTTC. Translating it yields CASSLAGGGAGNEQFF.

The V and J genes are TRBV19 and TRBJ1-1, with 10 bases fitting TRBD1. The CDR3 has 15 residues. With 7 bases clipped from V and 4 bases from J, the junction kept 9 bases outside the gene matches. Germline values: CDR1 LNHDA, CDR2 SQIVND (reference sequence). The CDR3 protein is CASTFRDRGGTEAFF. CDR3 in DNA: TGTGCCAGTACCTTCCGGGACAGGGGTGGCACTGAAGCTTTCTTT.

This rearrangement joins TRBV28 to TRBJ2-5, with D possibly TRBD2 on 6 matching bases. Germline V lookup: CDR1 MDHEN, CDR2 SYDVKM. Trimming took off 5 bases at V and 5 bases at J, with 15 bases between the two ends. This CDR3 region has 14 residues. The DNA of the CDR3 is TGTGCCAGCAGTGACCCTCTCGCGGGGGAGACCCAGTACTTC. It yields the protein CASSDPLAGETQYF.

The CDR3 protein is CSVEWDRGRSETQYF. Here the CDR3 DNA reads TGCAGCGTTGAATGGGACAGGGGGCGATCGGAGACCCAGTACTTC. The chain links TRBV29-1 to TRBJ2-5; 12 bases are shared with TRBD1. The ends lost 2 bases at V and 5 bases at J; junction bases unmatched: 6. The CDR3 has 15 amino acids. CDR1 and CDR2 (germline): SQVTM, ANQGSEA.

This sequence joins TRBV19 and TRBJ2-3, with TRBD1 matching over 7 bases. With 4 bases clipped from V and 6 bases from J, the junction kept 1 base outside the gene matches. The CDR3 is 12 amino acids. Germline V gene lookup returns CDR1 LNHDA and CDR2 SQIVND (reference sequence). CDR3 residues: CASSTGQDTQYF. The CDR3 DNA reads TGTGCCAGTAGTACGGGACAGGATACGCAGTATTTT.

CDR3 nucleotide sequence: TGCGCCTACGGGGGGGGGCGAGAGAACTATGGCTACACCTTC. Translated: CAYGGGRENYGYTF. The chain couples TRBV10-1 to TRBJ1-2, with a tentative D call TRBD1 (6 bases). The V gene's germline CDR1 is WNHNN and CDR2 SYGVQD (reference sequence). This CDR3 has 14 residues. With 11 bases removed from V and 2 bases from J, the gap between germline ends came to 18 bases.

The chain is built from TRBV6-6 and TRBJ1-1; the D gene is possibly TRBD1 (5 bases). This CDR3 region has 14 residues. The germline gives CDR1 MNHNY, CDR2 SVGAGI (reference sequence). Trimming removed 5 bases from V and 1 base from J, with 11 bases in between. The CDR3 DNA follows: TGTGCCAGCAGTATGGGACGGCCGAACACTGAAGCTTTCTTT. It yields the protein CASSMGRPNTEAFF.

The CDR3 DNA sequence: TGCAGCGTTGCCCACAGCTCCTACGAGCAGTACTTC. Translation: CSVAHSSYEQYF. The chain employs TRBV29-1 and TRBJ2-7; D is unresolved. Deletions cut 4 bases from V and 0 bases from J, with 7 bases between. The CDR3 extends over 12 amino acids. CDR1 and CDR2 (germline): SQVTM, ANQGSEA.

This rearrangement joins TRBV11-2 to TRBJ2-7; TRBD1 might be the D (5 bases). Looked up from germline, CDR1 is SGHAT and CDR2 is FQNNGV. CDR3 length: 14 residues. V gave up 5 bases and J gave up 4 bases, with 15 bases separating them. The CDR3 nucleotides read TGTGCCAGCAGCCAGTTATGGGGCCGGTACGAGCAGTACTTC. This encodes CASSQLWGRYEQYF.

The V gene is TRBV7-9, the J gene TRBJ1-3, with a weak D call TRBD1 (5 bases). The V gene lost 5 bases and the J gene lost 8 bases, with 19 bases spanning the gap. There are 15 residues in the CDR3. From germline, CDR1 is SEHNR and CDR2 FQNEAQ (reference sequence). In nucleotides, the CDR3 is TGTGCCAGCAGCCCTGGTGGGACGATGATGGACACCATATATTTT. Translating gives CASSPGGTMMDTIYF.

In DNA, the CDR3 is TGTGCCAGCAGCTTAAACTACAATCAGCCCCAGCATTTT. Translated, it gives CASSLNYNQPQHF. The chain joins TRBV7-3 to TRBJ1-5, with no clear D. The V gene lost 1 base and the J gene lost 3 bases, with 4 bases spanning the gap. The germline gives CDR1 SGHTA, CDR2 FQGTGA. The CDR3 has 13 amino acids.

This rearrangement joins TRBV7-3 to TRBJ2-1, with D unclear. Trimming pared 5 bases from V and 0 bases from J, leaving 5 bases between. Germline values: CDR1 SGHTA, CDR2 FQGTGA. The CDR3 has 13 amino acids. CDR3 sequence: CASSPSSYNEQFF. The CDR3 DNA is TGTGCCAGCAGCCCCAGCTCCTACAATGAGCAGTTCTTC.

The chain has TRBV7-9 and TRBJ2-5; no definite D call. Per the germline V gene, CDR1 is SEHNR and CDR2 is FQNEAQ (reference sequence). Trimming left V 5 bases short and J 8 bases short, with 12 bases between. The CDR3 consists of 12 residues. The CDR3 DNA is TGTGCCAGCAGCATTACCGGTAACACCCAGTACTTC. Its protein is CASSITGNTQYF.

The chain links TRBV5-8 to TRBJ2-7; 8 positions match TRBD2. Trimming removed 0 bases from V and 3 bases from J; junction bases left unmatched: 2. This CDR3 spans 14 amino acids. CDR1 is SGHTS and CDR2 is YDEGEE in the germline V gene. CDR3 in amino acids: CASSLGLAYYEQYF. In DNA form, the CDR3 reads TGTGCCAGCAGCTTGGGACTAGCGTACTACGAGCAGTACTTC. Supplemented by reference TRBV5-8 and TRBJ2-7, the full variable domain reads EAGVTQSPTHLIKTRGQQATLRCSPISGHTSVYWYQQALGLGLQFLLWYDEGEERNRGNFPPRFSGRQFPNYSSELNVNALELEDSALYLCASSLGLAYYEQYFGPGTRLTVT.

This clone was observed once. This chain joins TRBV30 and TRBJ1-2; weak D call: TRBD1 (6 bases). CDR3 length: 14 residues. V lost 0 bases to trimming and J lost 2 bases, with 10 bases between them. CDR1 and CDR2 from the germline V gene are GTSNPN and SVGIG (reference sequence). The CDR3 sequence is CAWSVQGGNYGYTF. CDR3 DNA: TGTGCCTGGAGTGTACAGGGAGGGAACTATGGCTACACCTTC.

This rearrangement joins TRBV6-6 to TRBJ1-5, with TRBD1 as a possible D gene (5 bases). Germline V lookup: CDR1 MNHNY, CDR2 SVGAGI (reference sequence). This CDR3 has 14 amino acids. The V end lost 11 bases, the J end lost 0 bases, and 14 bases lay between the germline ends. CDR3: CACRDQGSNQPQHF. The CDR3 nucleotides are TGTGCCTGCCGGGACCAGGGTAGCAATCAGCCCCAGCATTTT.

The chain joins TRBV15 to TRBJ1-2; 9 bases are a match to TRBD1. The V segment lost 4 bases and the J segment 4 bases; nucleotides outside the gene matches: 7. This CDR3 region has 15 residues. Per germline, CDR1 LNHNV and CDR2 YYDKDF (reference sequence). The CDR3 is CATSKPGTGTYGYTF. DNA of the CDR3: TGTGCCACCAGCAAACCCGGGACAGGGACCTATGGCTACACCTTC.

The CDR3 DNA sequence: TGTGCCTGGACTCGCGGGGTAACCCAAGAGACCCAGTACTTC. Amino acids: CAWTRGVTQETQYF. V usage is TRBV30 and J usage is TRBJ2-5, with a possible D match to TRBD2 (6 bases). The V end lost 4 bases, the J end lost 1 base, and 13 bases lay between the germline ends. CDR1 is GTSNPN and CDR2 is SVGIG in the germline V gene (reference sequence). CDR3 size: 14 residues.

The chain links TRBV7-9 to TRBJ1-1, with TRBD1 identical over 7 bases. The V gene's germline CDR1 is SEHNR and CDR2 FQNEAQ (reference sequence). The CDR3 is made up of 14 amino acids. V lost 4 bases and J lost 5; bases outside the gene matches: 7. The CDR3 here is CASSSQGGLTEAFF. Written as DNA, the CDR3 is TGTGCCAGCAGCTCCCAGGGGGGGCTTACTGAAGCTTTCTTT.

In DNA, the CDR3 is TGCAGTGCTAGTGGGGGCACTGAAGCTTTCTTT. It encodes CSASGGTEAFF. The chain couples TRBV20-1 to TRBJ1-1; TRBD1 is a possible D gene (5 bases). The CDR3 is 11 amino acids. V lost 3 bases to trimming and J lost 4 bases, with 6 bases between them. From germline, CDR1 is DFQATT and CDR2 SNEGSKA (reference sequence).